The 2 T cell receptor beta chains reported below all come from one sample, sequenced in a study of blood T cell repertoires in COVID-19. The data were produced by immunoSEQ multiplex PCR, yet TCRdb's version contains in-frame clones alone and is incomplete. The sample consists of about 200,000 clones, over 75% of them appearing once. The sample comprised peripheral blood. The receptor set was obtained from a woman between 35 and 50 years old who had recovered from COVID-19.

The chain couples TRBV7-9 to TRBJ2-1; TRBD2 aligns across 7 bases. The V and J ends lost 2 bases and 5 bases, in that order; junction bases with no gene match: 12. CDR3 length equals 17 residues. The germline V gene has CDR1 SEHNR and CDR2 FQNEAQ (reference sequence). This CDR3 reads CASSLWPSGTRDNEQFF. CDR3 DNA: TGTGCCAGCAGCTTATGGCCTAGCGGTACCCGAGACAATGAGCAGTTCTTC.

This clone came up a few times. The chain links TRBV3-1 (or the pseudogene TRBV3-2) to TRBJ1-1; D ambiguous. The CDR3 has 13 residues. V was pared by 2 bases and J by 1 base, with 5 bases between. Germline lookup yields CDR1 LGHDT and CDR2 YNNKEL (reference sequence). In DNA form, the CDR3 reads TGTGCCAGCAGCCAAACGGGGAACACTGAAGCTTTCTTT. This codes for CASSQTGNTEAFF.